These 3 T cell receptor beta chains came from one sample sequenced in a study of blood T cell repertoires in COVID-19. Repertoires were generated with immunoSEQ multiplex PCR, while TCRdb's copy carries only in-frame clones and drops some. Of roughly 250,000 clones in the sample, about 86% were seen once. The source material was peripheral blood. The receptors were sampled from a person between 65 and 79 years old with COVID-19, enrolled during active disease.

This chain connects TRBV7-2 to TRBJ1-2; D gene unclear. The V end was cut by 0 bases, the J end by 8 bases, with 7 bases between. CDR3 length equals 12 residues. CDR1 and CDR2 from the germline V gene are SGHTA and FQGNSA. CDR3 residues: CASSLAPGGYTF. The CDR3 DNA is TGTGCCAGCAGCTTAGCGCCCGGGGGCTACACCTTC.

This clone was seen a single time. This rearrangement joins TRBV25-1 to TRBJ1-1; D unclear. Germline V lookup: CDR1 MGHDK, CDR2 SYGVNS. The germline V and J ends were trimmed by 3 bases and 8 bases, with 7 bases remaining between them. This CDR3 spans 11 amino acids. The CDR3 loop reads CASSEASEAFF. The DNA for the CDR3 is TGTGCCAGCAGTGAGGCTTCGGAAGCTTTCTTT.

This clone was observed a single time. V usage is TRBV5-1 and J usage is TRBJ2-3, with D possibly being TRBD1 (5 bases). The CDR3 sequence is 14 residues long. Germline V lookup: CDR1 SGHRS, CDR2 YFSETQ. Trimming removed 0 bases at V and 6 bases at J, with 11 bases between. This chain's CDR3 is CASSLGRVDDTQYF. CDR3 in DNA: TGCGCCAGCAGCTTGGGCAGGGTAGATGATACGCAGTATTTT. The entire variable domain, with the rest obtained from reference TRBV5-1 and TRBJ2-3, is as follows: KAGVTQTPRYLIKTRGQQVTLSCSPISGHRSVSWYQQTPGQGLQFLFEYFSETQRNKGNFPGRFSGRQFSNSRSEMNVSTLELGDSALYLCASSLGRVDDTQYFGPGTRLTVL.